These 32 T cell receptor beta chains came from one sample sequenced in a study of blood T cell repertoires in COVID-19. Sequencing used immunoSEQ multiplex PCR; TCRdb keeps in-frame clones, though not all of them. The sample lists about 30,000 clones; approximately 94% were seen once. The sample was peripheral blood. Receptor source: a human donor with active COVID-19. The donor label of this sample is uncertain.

The CDR3 loop is CASSSGWAGGRETQYF. The CDR3 bases are TGTGCCAGCAGCTCGGGCTGGGCAGGGGGCCGGGAGACCCAGTACTTC. J is TRBJ2-5 and V is TRBV11-3; 8 nucleotides agree with TRBD1. V was pared by 4 bases and J by 5 bases, with 12 bases of the junction left unmatched. Germline V gene sequence: CDR1 SGHNT, CDR2 YENEEA. The CDR3 is 16 residues long.

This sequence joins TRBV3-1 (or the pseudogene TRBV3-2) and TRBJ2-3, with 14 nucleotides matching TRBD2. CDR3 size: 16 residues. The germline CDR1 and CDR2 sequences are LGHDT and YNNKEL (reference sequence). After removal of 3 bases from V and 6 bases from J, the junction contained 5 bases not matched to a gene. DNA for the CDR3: TGTGCCAGCAGCCACCGACTAGCGGGGGGGCGTGATACGCAGTATTTT. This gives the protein CASSHRLAGGRDTQYF.

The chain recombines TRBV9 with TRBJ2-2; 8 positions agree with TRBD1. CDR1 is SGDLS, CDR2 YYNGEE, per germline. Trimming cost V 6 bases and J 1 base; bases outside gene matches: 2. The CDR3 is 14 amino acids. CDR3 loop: CASKGTGNTGELFF. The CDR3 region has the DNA TGTGCCAGCAAAGGGACAGGGAACACCGGGGAGCTGTTTTTT.

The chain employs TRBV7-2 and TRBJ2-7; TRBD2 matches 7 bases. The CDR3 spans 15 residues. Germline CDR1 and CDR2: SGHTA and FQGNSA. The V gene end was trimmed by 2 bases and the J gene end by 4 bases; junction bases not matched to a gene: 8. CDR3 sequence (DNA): TGTGCCAGCAGCTTACCGTTGACTAGCCTTTACGAGCAGTACTTC. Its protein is CASSLPLTSLYEQYF.

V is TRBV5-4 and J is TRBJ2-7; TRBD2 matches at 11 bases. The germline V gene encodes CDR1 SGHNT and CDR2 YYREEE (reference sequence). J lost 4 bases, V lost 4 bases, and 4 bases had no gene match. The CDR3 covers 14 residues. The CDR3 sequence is CASSVSGRVYEQYF. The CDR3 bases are TGTGCCAGCAGCGTTAGCGGGAGGGTGTACGAGCAGTACTTC. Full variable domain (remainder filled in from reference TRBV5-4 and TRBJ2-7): ETGVTQSPTHLIKTRGQQVTLRCSSQSGHNTVSWYQQALGQGPQFIFQYYREEENGRGNFPPRFSGLQFPNYSSELNVNALELDDSALYLCASSVSGRVYEQYFGPGTRLTVT.

The CDR3 sequence is CASSPYRGATNEQFF. The CDR3, as DNA: TGTGCCAGCTCACCGTATCGGGGGGCGACGAATGAGCAGTTCTTC. The rearrangement uses TRBV18 and TRBJ2-1, with a tentative D call TRBD2 (7 bases). The CDR3 extends over 15 amino acids. The germline V gene encodes CDR1 KGHSH and CDR2 LQKENI. V was cut by 3 bases and J by 7 bases, with 16 bases left in between.

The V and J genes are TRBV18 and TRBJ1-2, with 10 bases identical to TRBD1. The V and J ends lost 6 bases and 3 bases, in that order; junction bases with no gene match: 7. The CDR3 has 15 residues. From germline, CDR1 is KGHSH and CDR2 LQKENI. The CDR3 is CASSRGTGADYGYTF. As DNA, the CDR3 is TGTGCCAGCTCCCGGGGGACAGGGGCCGACTATGGCTACACCTTC.

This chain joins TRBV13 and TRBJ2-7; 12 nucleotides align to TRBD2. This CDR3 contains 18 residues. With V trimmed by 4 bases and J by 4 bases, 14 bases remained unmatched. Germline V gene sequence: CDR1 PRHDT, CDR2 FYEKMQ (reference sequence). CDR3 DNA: TGTGCCAGCAGCTCAACCGAGATCCGACTAGCGGGGGTGTACGAGCAGTACTTC. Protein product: CASSSTEIRLAGVYEQYF.

The DNA of the CDR3 is TGTGCTAGTGGTTTCGGGGGATCCGCCCAAGAGACCCAGTACTTC. Residues: CASGFGGSAQETQYF. The V gene is TRBV12-5, the J gene TRBJ2-5; tentative D call: TRBD2 (6 bases). The V and J ends lost 3 bases and 1 base respectively, with 12 bases between them. The CDR3 length is 15 residues. Germline V gene lookup returns CDR1 LGHNT and CDR2 FRNRAP.

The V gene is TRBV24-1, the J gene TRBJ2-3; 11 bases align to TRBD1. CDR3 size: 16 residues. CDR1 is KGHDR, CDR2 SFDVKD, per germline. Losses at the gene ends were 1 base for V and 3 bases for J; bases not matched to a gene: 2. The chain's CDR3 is CATSDFGTGGTDTQYF. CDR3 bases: TGTGCCACCAGTGATTTTGGGACAGGGGGTACAGATACGCAGTATTTT.

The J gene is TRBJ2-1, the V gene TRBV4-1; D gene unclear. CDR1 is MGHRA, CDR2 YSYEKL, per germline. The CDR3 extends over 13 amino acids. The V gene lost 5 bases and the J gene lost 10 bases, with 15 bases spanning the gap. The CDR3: CASSKQEKIEQFF. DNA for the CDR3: TGCGCCAGCAGCAAACAAGAAAAAATAGAGCAGTTCTTC.

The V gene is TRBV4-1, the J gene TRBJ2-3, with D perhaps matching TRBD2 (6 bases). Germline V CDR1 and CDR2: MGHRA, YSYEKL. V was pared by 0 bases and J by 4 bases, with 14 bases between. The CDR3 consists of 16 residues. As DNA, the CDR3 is TGCGCCAGCAGCCAAGATCGACTAGAAGGCGCAGATACGCAGTATTTT. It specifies CASSQDRLEGADTQYF.

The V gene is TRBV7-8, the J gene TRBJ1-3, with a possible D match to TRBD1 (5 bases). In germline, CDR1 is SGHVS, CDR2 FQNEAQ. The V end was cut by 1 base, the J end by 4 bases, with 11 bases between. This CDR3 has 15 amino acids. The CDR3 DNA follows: TGTGCCAGCAGCTTAGGGCAGGGAGGGGGAAACACCATATATTTT. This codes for CASSLGQGGGNTIYF.

This chain's CDR3 is CASSLRGRVEGYTF. The CDR3 DNA follows: TGTGCCAGCAGCTTGAGGGGGCGCGTCGAAGGCTACACCTTC. This chain uses TRBV5-5 with TRBJ1-2; 7 nucleotides match TRBD1. The trim removed 1 base at V and 8 bases at J, leaving 8 bases unmatched. Germline V gene sequence: CDR1 SGHKS, CDR2 YYEKEE (reference sequence). The CDR3 consists of 14 residues.

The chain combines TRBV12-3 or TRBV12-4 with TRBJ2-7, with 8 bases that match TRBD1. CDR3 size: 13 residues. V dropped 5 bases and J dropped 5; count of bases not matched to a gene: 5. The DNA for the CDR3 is TGTGCCAGCAGTCCCGGACAGGGCCACGAGCAGTACTTC. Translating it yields CASSPGQGHEQYF.

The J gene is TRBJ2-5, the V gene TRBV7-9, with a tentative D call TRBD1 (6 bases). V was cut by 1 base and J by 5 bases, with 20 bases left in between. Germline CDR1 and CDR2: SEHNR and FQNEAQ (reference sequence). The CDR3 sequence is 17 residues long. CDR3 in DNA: TGTGCCAGCAGCTTAGGCTCTGGGACAACACAAGGGGAGACCCAGTACTTC. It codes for CASSLGSGTTQGETQYF.

This chain's CDR3 is CASSLRGYAPWAEKLFF. As DNA, the CDR3 is TGTGCCAGCAGCTTGCGCGGGTATGCACCCTGGGCTGAAAAACTGTTTTTT. The V call is TRBV5-5, the J call TRBJ1-4; D remains ambiguous. Germline lookup yields CDR1 SGHKS and CDR2 YYEKEE (reference sequence). CDR3 length equals 17 residues. The V gene lost 1 base and the J gene lost 7 bases, with 20 bases spanning the gap. Filled out from reference TRBV5-5 and TRBJ1-4, the complete variable domain reads DAGVTQSPTHLIKTRGQQVTLRCSPISGHKSVSWYQQVLGQGPQFIFQYYEKEERGRGNFPDRFSARQFPNYSSELNVNALLLGDSALYLCASSLRGYAPWAEKLFFGSGTQLSVL.

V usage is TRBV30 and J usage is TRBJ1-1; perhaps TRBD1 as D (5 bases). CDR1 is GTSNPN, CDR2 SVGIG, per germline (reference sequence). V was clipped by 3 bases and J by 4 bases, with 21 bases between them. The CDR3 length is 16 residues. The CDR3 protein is CAWRTRGGVRGTEAFF. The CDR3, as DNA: TGTGCCTGGAGGACAAGGGGCGGGGTACGGGGCACTGAAGCTTTCTTT.

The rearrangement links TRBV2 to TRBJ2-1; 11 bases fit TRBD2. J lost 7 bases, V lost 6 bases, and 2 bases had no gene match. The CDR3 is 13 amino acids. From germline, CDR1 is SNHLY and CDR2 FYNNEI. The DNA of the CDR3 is TGTGCCAGCAGGACTAGCGGGGAAAATGAGCAGTTCTTC. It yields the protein CASRTSGENEQFF.

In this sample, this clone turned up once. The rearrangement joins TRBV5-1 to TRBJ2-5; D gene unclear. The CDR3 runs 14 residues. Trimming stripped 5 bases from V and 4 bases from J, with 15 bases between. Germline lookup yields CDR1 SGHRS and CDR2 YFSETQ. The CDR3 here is CASRFSQVSETQYF. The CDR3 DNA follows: TGCGCCAGCAGATTTTCTCAGGTTTCAGAGACCCAGTACTTC.

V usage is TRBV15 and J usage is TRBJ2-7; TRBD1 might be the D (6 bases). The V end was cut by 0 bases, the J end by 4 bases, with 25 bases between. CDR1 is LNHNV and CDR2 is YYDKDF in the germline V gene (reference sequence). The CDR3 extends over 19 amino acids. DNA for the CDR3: TGTGCCACCAGCAGAGATCTCGGACAGTACCAACCTTTGGAGTACGAGCAGTACTTC. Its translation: CATSRDLGQYQPLEYEQYF.

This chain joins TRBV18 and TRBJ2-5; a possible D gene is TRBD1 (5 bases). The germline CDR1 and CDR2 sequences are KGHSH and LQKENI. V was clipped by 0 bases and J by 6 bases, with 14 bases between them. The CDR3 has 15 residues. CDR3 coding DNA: TGTGCCAGCTCACCACCCGGTGCAGGGATGAAGACCCAGTACTTC. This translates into CASSPPGAGMKTQYF.

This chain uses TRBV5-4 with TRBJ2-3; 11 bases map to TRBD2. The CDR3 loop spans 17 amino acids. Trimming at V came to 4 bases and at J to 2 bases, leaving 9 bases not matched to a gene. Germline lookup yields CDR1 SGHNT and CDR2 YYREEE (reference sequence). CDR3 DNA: TGTGCCAGCAGCCAGGGACTAGCGGCGACCCTCACAGATACGCAGTATTTT. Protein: CASSQGLAATLTDTQYF.

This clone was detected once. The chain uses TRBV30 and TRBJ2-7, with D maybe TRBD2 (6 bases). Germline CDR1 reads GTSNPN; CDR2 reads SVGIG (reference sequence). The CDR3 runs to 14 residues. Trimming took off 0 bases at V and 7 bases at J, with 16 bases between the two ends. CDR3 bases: TGTGCCTGGAGTGTATCGGGCGGGGTGAGGGAGCAGTACTTC. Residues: CAWSVSGGVREQYF.

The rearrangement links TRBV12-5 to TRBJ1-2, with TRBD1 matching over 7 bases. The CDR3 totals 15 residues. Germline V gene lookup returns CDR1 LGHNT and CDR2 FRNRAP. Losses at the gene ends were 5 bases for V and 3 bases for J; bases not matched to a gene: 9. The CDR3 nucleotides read TGTGCTAGTGGTCCTCGACAGGGTGGGGACTATGGCTACACCTTC. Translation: CASGPRQGGDYGYTF.

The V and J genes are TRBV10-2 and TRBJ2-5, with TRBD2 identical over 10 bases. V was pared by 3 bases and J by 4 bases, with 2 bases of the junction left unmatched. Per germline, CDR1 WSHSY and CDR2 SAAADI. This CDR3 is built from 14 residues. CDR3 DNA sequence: TGCGCCAGCAGTGACCTAGCGGGGGTAGAGACCCAGTACTTC. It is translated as CASSDLAGVETQYF.

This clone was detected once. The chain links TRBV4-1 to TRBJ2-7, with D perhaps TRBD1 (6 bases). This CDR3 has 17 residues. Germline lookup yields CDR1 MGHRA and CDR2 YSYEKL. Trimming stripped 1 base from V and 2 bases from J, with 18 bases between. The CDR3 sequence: CASSQGGYSTGTYEQYF. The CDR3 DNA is TGCGCCAGCAGCCAAGGGGGTTATTCGACAGGTACCTACGAGCAGTACTTC.

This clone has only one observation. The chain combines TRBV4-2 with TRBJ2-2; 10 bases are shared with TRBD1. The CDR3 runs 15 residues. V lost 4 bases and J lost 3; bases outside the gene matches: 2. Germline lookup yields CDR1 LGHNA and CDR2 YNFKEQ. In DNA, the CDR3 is TGTGCCAGCAGCCCCGGGACAGGGGACACCGGGGAGCTGTTTTTT. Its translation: CASSPGTGDTGELFF.

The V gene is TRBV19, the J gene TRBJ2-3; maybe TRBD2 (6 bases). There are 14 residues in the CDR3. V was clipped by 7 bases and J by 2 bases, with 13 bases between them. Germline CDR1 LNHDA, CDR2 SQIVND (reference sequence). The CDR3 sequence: CASKGSGFTDTQYF. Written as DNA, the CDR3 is TGTGCCAGTAAAGGGAGCGGGTTCACAGATACGCAGTATTTT. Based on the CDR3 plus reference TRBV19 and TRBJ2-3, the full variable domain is DGGITQSPKYLFRKEGQNVTLSCEQNLNHDAMYWYRQDPGQGLRLIYYSQIVNDFQKGDIAEGYSVSREKKESFPLTVTSAQKNPTAFYLCASKGSGFTDTQYFGPGTRLTVL.

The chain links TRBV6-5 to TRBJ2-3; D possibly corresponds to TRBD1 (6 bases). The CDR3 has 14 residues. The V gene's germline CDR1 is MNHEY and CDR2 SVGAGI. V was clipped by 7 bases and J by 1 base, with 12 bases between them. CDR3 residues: CASTPQGRTDTQYF. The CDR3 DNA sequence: TGTGCCAGCACCCCCCAGGGGCGCACAGATACGCAGTATTTT.

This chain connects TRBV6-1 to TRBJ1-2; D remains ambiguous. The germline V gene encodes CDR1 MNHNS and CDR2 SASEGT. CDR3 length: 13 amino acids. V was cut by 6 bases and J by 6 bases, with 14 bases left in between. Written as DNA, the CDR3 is TGTGCCAGCAGCACAAGAGGGAGGAATGGCTACACCTTC. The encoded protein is CASSTRGRNGYTF.

The CDR3 nucleotides read TGTGCCAGCAGCTTGAATCCAGGGGCGATGGGTGAAAAACTGTTTTTT. Protein sequence: CASSLNPGAMGEKLFF. The V gene is TRBV7-2, the J gene TRBJ1-4; tentatively, D is TRBD1 (6 bases). Germline V gene data show CDR1 as SGHTA and CDR2 as FQGNSA. Trimming left V 3 bases short and J 7 bases short, with 18 bases between. This CDR3 contains 16 residues.